In its sample, the clone carrying this T cell receptor (beta chain) was seen a few times. What it binds is unknown. The data derive from a study of early T cells in non-severe SARS-CoV-2 infection. Study information: Sequenced bulk RNA came from whole blood that was unsorted, and chains were unpaired.

One entry per CDR3 protein, called by TCRdb with MiXCR from the 5' RACE reads. The sample consists of tens of thousands of distinct CDR3 sequences, roughly 10% of them appearing once. The CDR3 loop spans 14 amino acids. V was clipped by 8 bases and J by 5 bases, with 16 bases between them. Notes on the study in general: VDJdb-based matching was biased toward anti-spike CD8 responses and missed private and CD4 specificities.

Sequenced material: whole blood, taken at baseline. The origin of this receptor is an adult who was a healthcare worker with PCR-confirmed SARS-CoV-2 infection or an uninfected control (not recorded which). The chain joins TRBV12-3 or TRBV12-4 to TRBJ2-4; TRBD2 might be the D (7 bases). CDR3 nucleotides: TGTGCCAGCTCCCCGGGGGGCAAAGAAAACATTCAGTACTTC. It codes for CASSPGGKENIQYF.